These T cell receptor beta chains were read from a single sample in a study of shared clonotypes between healthy human individuals. Using immunoSEQ multiplex PCR, the repertoire was profiled, and TCRdb retains in-frame clones only, with some absent. This table holds millions of clones, around 96% found once. Sequencing used naive CD8+ T cells sorted from blood. Receptors were obtained from a man aged 18-30 years in good health. Each CDR3 is given with its conserved first and last residue. Fields, in order: clone size, J gene, D gene, V gene, CDR3 protein, CDR3 DNA. D genes are given only for firm matches. Not all rows give a size; the values are once, few, many and, for expanded clones, a class.

NA,TRBJ2-7,TRBD1,TRBV28,CASSPPGTGYEQYF,TGTGCCAGCAGTCCTCCCGGGACAGGCTACGAGCAGTACTTC
once,TRBJ1-1,NA,TRBV5-6,CASKAGNTEAFF,TGTGCCAGCAAAGCAGGGAACACTGAAGCTTTCTTT
few,TRBJ2-7,TRBD2,TRBV6-5,CASSFGTSAYEQYF,TGTGCCAGCAGTTTCGGGACTAGCGCCTACGAGCAGTACTTC
NA,TRBJ2-1,TRBD2,TRBV5-4,CASSATIAGESSYNEQFF,TGTGCCAGCAGCGCAACAATAGCGGGGGAGAGCTCCTACAATGAGCAGTTCTTC
NA,TRBJ1-2,TRBD1,TRBV6-1,CASSEGTGVFRGYTF,TGTGCCAGCAGTGAAGGGACAGGGGTTTTCCGTGGCTACACCTTC
NA,TRBJ1-6,NA,TRBV10-3,CANQDSYNSPLHF,TGTGCTAACCAGGACAGCTATAATTCACCCCTCCACTTT
NA,TRBJ2-3,TRBD2,TRBV5-6,CASSPGLAGGSDTQYF,TGTGCCAGCAGCCCCGGACTAGCGGGAGGTTCAGATACGCAGTATTTT
NA,TRBJ2-1,TRBD2,TRBV6-1,CASSVGRGSYNEQFF,TGTGCCAGCAGCGTCGGGAGGGGGTCCTACAATGAGCAGTTCTTC
NA,TRBJ2-1,NA,TRBV11-3,CASSHPGISYNEQFF,TGTGCCAGCAGCCACCCGGGAATCTCCTACAATGAGCAGTTCTTC
NA,TRBJ2-1,TRBD2,TRBV30,CAWELLAGAWNEQFF,TGTGCCTGGGAATTACTAGCGGGAGCGTGGAATGAGCAGTTCTTC
NA,TRBJ1-1,NA,TRBV6-1,CASTPGGGWTEAFF,TGTGCCAGCACCCCCGGAGGGGGTTGGACTGAAGCTTTCTTT
NA,TRBJ2-7,NA,TRBV14,CASSQDGGQIYEQYF,TGTGCCAGCAGCCAAGATGGAGGACAGATCTACGAGCAGTACTTC
NA,TRBJ1-6,NA,TRBV28,CASSPRDYNSPLHF,TGTGCCAGCAGCCCCCGGGACTATAATTCACCCCTCCACTTT
once,TRBJ2-5,TRBD2,TRBV4-3,CASSRLLAGGQETQYF,TGCGCCAGCAGCCGTCTCCTAGCGGGAGGGCAAGAGACCCAGTACTTC
NA,TRBJ1-5,NA,TRBV7-2,CASSHRSAGEYQPQHF,TGTGCCAGCAGCCACCGGTCGGCAGGGGAGTATCAGCCCCAGCATTTT